This record looks at one T cell receptor beta chain sequence and its context. Its specificity is not known. These data come from a study of CD8+CD57+ T cells in acquired aplastic anemia. Study results and limitations: Around 27 sequences, all CD8+ CDR3, were shared between patients and controls. Statistical testing detected no significant gap in CD8+ Simpson's diversity between patients and controls.

Germline V gene lookup returns CDR1 LNHDA and CDR2 SQIVND (reference sequence). This CDR3 has 14 amino acids. Investigators profiled TCR beta VDJ and CDR3 from genomic DNA template. TCRdb reprocessed the reads with MiXCR, giving one entry per CDR3 protein. The table has 150,000 to 200,000 distinct CDR3 sequences, under 70% seen once. The chain joins TRBV19 to TRBJ2-5, with TRBD1 matching 8 bases. The J call may be wrong; the DNA end is better matched by TRBJ2-1. Sequenced sample: sorted CD4+, CD8+, or CD8+CD57+ T cells (not recorded which) from PBMCs. The receptor comes from a human donor with severe aplastic anemia or a healthy control (not recorded which). CDR3 amino acids: CASIQGAAYNEQFF. CDR3 sequence (DNA): TGTGCCAGCATTCAGGGGGCCGCCTACAATGAGCAGTTCTTC.